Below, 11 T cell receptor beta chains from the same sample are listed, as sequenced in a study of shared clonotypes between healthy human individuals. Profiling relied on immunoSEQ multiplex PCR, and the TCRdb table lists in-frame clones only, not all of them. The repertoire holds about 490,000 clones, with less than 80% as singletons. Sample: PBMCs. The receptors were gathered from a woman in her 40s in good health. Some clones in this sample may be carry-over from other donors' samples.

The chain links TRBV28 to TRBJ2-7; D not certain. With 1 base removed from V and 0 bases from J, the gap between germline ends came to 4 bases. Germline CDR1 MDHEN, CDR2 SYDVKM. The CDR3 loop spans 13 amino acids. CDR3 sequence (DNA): TGTGCCAGCAGTTTATTGGCCTCCTACGAGCAGTACTTC. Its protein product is CASSLLASYEQYF.

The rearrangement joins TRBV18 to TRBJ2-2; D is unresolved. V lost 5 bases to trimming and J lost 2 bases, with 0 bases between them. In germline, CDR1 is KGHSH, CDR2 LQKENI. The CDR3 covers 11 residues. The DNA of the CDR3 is TGTGCCAGCTCAAACACCGGGGAGCTGTTTTTT. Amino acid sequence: CASSNTGELFF.

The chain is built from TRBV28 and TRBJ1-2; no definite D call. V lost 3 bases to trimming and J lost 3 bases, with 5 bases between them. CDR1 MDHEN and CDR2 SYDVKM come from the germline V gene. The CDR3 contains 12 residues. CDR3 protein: CASSFSDYGYTF. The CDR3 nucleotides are TGTGCCAGCAGTTTTTCCGACTATGGCTACACCTTC.

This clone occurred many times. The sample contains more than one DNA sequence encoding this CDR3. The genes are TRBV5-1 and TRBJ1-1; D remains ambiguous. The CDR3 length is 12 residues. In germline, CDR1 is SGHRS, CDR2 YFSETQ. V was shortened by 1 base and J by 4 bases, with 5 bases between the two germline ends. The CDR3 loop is CASSLPGTEAFF. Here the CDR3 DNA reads TGCGCCAGCAGCTTGCCGGGCACTGAAGCTTTCTTT.

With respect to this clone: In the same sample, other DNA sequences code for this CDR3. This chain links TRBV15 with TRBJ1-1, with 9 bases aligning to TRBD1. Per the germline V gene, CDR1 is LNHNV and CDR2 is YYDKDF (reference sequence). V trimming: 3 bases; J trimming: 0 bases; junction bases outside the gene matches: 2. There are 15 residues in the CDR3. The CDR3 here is CATSRDRGLNTEAFF. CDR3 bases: TGTGCCACCAGCAGGGACAGGGGACTGAACACTGAAGCTTTCTTT.

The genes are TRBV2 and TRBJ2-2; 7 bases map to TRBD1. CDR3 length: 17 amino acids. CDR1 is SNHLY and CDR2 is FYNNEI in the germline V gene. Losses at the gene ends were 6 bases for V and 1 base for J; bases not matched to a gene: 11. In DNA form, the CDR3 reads TGTGCCAGCAGCCCCACCCCGACAGGGAAGAACACCGGGGAGCTGTTTTTT. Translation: CASSPTPTGKNTGELFF.

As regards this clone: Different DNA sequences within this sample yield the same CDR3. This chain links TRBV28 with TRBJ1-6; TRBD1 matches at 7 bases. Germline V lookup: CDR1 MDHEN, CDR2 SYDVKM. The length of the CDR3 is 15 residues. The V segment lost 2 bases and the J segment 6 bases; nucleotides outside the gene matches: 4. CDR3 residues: CASSLLRQGNSPLHF. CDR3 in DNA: TGTGCCAGCAGTTTACTCCGACAGGGTAATTCACCCCTCCACTTT.

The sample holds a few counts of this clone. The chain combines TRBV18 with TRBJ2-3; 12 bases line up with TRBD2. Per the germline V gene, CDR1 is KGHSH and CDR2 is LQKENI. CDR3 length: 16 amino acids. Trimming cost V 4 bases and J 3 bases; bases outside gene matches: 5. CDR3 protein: CASSQTSGRTTDTQYF. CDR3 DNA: TGTGCCAGCTCACAGACTAGCGGGAGAACGACAGATACGCAGTATTTT. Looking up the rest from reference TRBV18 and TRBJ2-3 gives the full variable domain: NAGVMQNPRHLVRRRGQEARLRCSPMKGHSHVYWYRQLPEEGLKFMVYLQKENIIDESGMPKERFSAEFPKEGPSILRIQQVVRGDSAAYFCASSQTSGRTTDTQYFGPGTRLTVL.

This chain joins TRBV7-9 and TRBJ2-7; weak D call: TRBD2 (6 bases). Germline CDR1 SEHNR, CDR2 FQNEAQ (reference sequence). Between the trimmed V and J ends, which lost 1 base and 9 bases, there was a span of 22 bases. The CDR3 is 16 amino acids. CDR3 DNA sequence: TGTGCCAGCAGCTTAGAAGCCGGGGCGATCGCCGGGGGGCAGTACTTC. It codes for CASSLEAGAIAGGQYF. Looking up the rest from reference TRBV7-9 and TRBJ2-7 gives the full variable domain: DTGVSQNPRHKITKRGQNVTFRCDPISEHNRLYWYRQTLGQGPEFLTYFQNEAQLEKSRLLSDRFSAERPKGSFSTLEIQRTEQGDSAMYLCASSLEAGAIAGGQYFGPGTRLTVT.

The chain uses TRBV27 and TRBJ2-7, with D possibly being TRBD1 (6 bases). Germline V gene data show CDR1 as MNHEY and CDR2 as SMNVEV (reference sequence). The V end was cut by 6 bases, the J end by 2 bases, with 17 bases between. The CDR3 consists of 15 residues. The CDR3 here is CASSTTGFTTYEQYF. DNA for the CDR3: TGTGCCAGCAGCACGACAGGATTTACGACCTACGAGCAGTACTTC.

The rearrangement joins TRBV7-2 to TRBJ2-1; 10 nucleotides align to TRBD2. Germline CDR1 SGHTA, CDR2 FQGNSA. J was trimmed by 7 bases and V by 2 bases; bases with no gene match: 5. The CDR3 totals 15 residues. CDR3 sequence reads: CASSLLAGVVNEQFF. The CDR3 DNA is TGTGCCAGCAGCTTACTAGCGGGAGTAGTAAATGAGCAGTTCTTC.